Listed below are T cell receptor beta chains from one sample, sequenced in a study of cytomegalovirus exposure and HLA in healthy donors. TCRdb's copy holds only in-frame clones and misses some; the assay was immunoSEQ multiplex PCR. Found here are 100,000 to 150,000 clones, nearly 90% of them singletons; the top ten hold about 1.1%. The sample was PBMCs. These receptors all stem from a woman aged 18-29 years in good health and CMV-seronegative. Each CDR3 is given with its conserved first and last residue. A D gene is named only where the DNA matches it firmly. For some rows the clone size is stated as once, few or many, or as a class when expanded; others skip it.

j_gene: TRBJ2-1; abundance: .; d_gene: .; v_gene: TRBV19; CDR3aa: CASNGWGDYSYNEQFF; CDR3nt: TGTGCCAGTAACGGTTGGGGAGACTACTCCTACAATGAGCAGTTCTTC
j_gene: TRBJ1-3; abundance: .; d_gene: .; v_gene: TRBV7-2; CDR3aa: CASSVDRLPGNTIYF; CDR3nt: TGTGCCAGCAGCGTCGACAGATTGCCTGGAAACACCATATATTTT
j_gene: TRBJ1-1; abundance: .; d_gene: TRBD1; v_gene: TRBV5-1; CDR3aa: CASSLGTGGGNTEAFF; CDR3nt: TGCGCCAGCAGCCTCGGGACAGGGGGCGGGAACACTGAAGCTTTCTTT
j_gene: TRBJ2-1; abundance: .; d_gene: TRBD1; v_gene: TRBV5-1; CDR3aa: CASSRGTGRDEQFF; CDR3nt: TGCGCCAGCAGCCGTGGGACAGGAAGGGATGAGCAGTTCTTC
j_gene: TRBJ1-2; abundance: once; d_gene: .; v_gene: TRBV11-2; CDR3aa: CASSPGDARSYTF; CDR3nt: TGTGCCAGCAGCCCCGGCGATGCGAGGAGCTACACCTTC
j_gene: TRBJ2-7; abundance: few; d_gene: .; v_gene: TRBV6-1; CDR3aa: CASSTVGRTYEQYF; CDR3nt: TGTGCCAGCAGTACGGTGGGCCGAACCTACGAGCAGTACTTC
j_gene: TRBJ2-7; abundance: .; d_gene: TRBD2; v_gene: TRBV27; CDR3aa: CASSTPAPFEREGCYEQYF; CDR3nt: TGTGCCAGCAGTACCCCAGCCCCGTTTGAGCGGGAGGGCTGCTACGAGCAGTACTTC
j_gene: TRBJ2-7; abundance: .; d_gene: .; v_gene: TRBV4-3; CDR3aa: CASSPGVSYEQYF; CDR3nt: TGCGCCAGCAGCCCGGGAGTCTCCTACGAGCAGTACTTC
j_gene: TRBJ2-7; abundance: .; d_gene: .; v_gene: TRBV2; CDR3aa: CASKSSYEQYF; CDR3nt: TGTGCCAGCAAGAGCTCCTACGAGCAGTACTTC
j_gene: TRBJ2-3; abundance: .; d_gene: .; v_gene: TRBV2; CDR3aa: CASSDEAPSDTQYF; CDR3nt: TGTGCCAGCAGTGACGAGGCCCCCTCGGATACGCAGTATTTT
j_gene: TRBJ2-1; abundance: .; d_gene: .; v_gene: TRBV29-1; CDR3aa: CSVGRVSYNEQFF; CDR3nt: TGCAGCGTTGGTCGTGTTTCCTACAATGAGCAGTTCTTC
j_gene: TRBJ1-5; abundance: .; d_gene: TRBD1; v_gene: TRBV2; CDR3aa: CASRAGGQPQHF; CDR3nt: TGTGCCAGCAGGGCAGGGGGCCAGCCCCAGCATTTT
j_gene: TRBJ1-2; abundance: many; d_gene: .; v_gene: TRBV13; CDR3aa: CASSPRPGDVYGYTF; CDR3nt: TGTGCCAGCAGCCCCCGGCCAGGGGACGTCTATGGCTACACCTTC
j_gene: TRBJ1-1; abundance: .; d_gene: .; v_gene: TRBV28; CDR3aa: CASSLTQGIPEAFF; CDR3nt: TGTGCCAGCAGTTTAACTCAGGGGATACCTGAAGCTTTCTTT
j_gene: TRBJ1-1; abundance: .; d_gene: TRBD1; v_gene: TRBV6-1; CDR3aa: CASSATGAMNTEAFF; CDR3nt: TGTGCCAGCAGTGCGACAGGGGCCATGAACACTGAAGCTTTCTTT
j_gene: TRBJ1-2; abundance: once; d_gene: TRBD1; v_gene: TRBV5-4; CDR3aa: CASTGGAYRSADGYTF; CDR3nt: TGTGCCAGCACAGGGGGCGCATACCGTAGTGCGGATGGCTACACCTTC
j_gene: TRBJ2-7; abundance: .; d_gene: .; v_gene: TRBV28; CDR3aa: CASSLSPQYEQYF; CDR3nt: TGTGCCAGCAGTTTAAGTCCCCAGTACGAGCAGTACTTC